This T cell receptor (beta chain) was profiled in a study of robustness of blood B and T cell sequencing (dated by TCRdb to about 2018). As for the study more broadly: The study aimed to determine how much peripheral blood is needed to reliably characterize an individual's TCRbeta and IgG repertoires. As technical replicates, two replicate TCRbeta cDNA libraries were made from one shared RNA pool taken from a single 10 ml draw. TCRbeta and IgG repertoires were quantified in each of the approximately eleven independently drawn blood samples. General conclusions and limits of the study: Combining 3 or 4 tubes (roughly 27-45 ml blood) brought coverage of the top 10,000 TCRbeta clonotypes close to saturation. A full plateau was not reached by TCRbeta rarefaction curves, suggesting under-sequencing or many low-abundance clonotypes. Of the top 10,000 TCRbeta clonotypes in one technical replicate library, around 95% were also found in the other technical replicate library. The 1,000 most abundant TCRbeta clonotypes from the pooled draws were detected in every single 10 ml sample. Evidence of cross-contamination, likely caused by batch processing, was seen in one pair of TCRbeta libraries, and the UMI-sequence pairs shared between the two libraries were removed. Because EDTA tubes had to be fractionated immediately, the use of EDTA tubes in multi-site collections was limited. Pooling tubes did not make the overlap of rare TCRbeta clonotypes any better, which implies that much larger blood volumes would be needed to capture those rare clonotypes.

Worth noting for this clonotype: Its cognate antigen has yet to be identified. Base qualities are not at hand, and no much larger clone is one base apart.

mRNA, which captures expressed receptors, was used instead of genomic DNA for quantification of TCRbeta repertoires. Without cell sorting, buffy coat leukocytes were collected into Trizol, and RNA was extracted using the Direct-zol RNA MiniPrep Plus kit. To separate plasma, buffy coat and red blood cells, EDTA blood tubes were immediately centrifuged at 4 degrees C. V ends up 6 bases short and J 7 bases short, with an unmatched junction base count of 17. Reading the germline V gene gives CDR1 MNHGY and CDR2 SAAAGT. The CDR3 goes from the cysteine to the phenylalanine over 18 residues. The retained sequence is limited to the CDR3, 54 bases, with the frame set at the first base. To prepare the library, PCR was applied. TCRdb names Illumina MiSeq as the instrument used. cDNA was made using SMARTScribe reverse transcriptase and a 5' template-switch oligo that added a universal priming site. The template-switch oligo carried a 12-nucleotide random unique molecular identifier (UMI) that tagged each cDNA molecule. During reverse transcription, TCRbeta transcripts were targeted by chain-specific reverse primers. Uracil DNA glycosylase treatment was used to remove residual template-switch adapters, and a Qiagen MinElute kit was used to purify the cDNA. For the first PCR, KAPA HiFi HotStart ReadyMix was used for about 24 cycles, with amplification split across four 50 ul reactions containing step-out primers. First-round PCR products were gel-purified before further amplification. Illumina Nextera adapters were added in a second 8-cycle PCR, after which libraries were purified and pooled. The UMI barcode for each TCRbeta molecule was captured by a 50-nucleotide 5' read. Per the authors' processing: Using the MIGEC toolkit, reads were grouped by UMI into consensus reads. Forward and reverse consensus reads were merged with PEAR to produce final reads. Identical UMI-sequence pairs shared across libraries were treated as cross-sample contamination and removed by a custom decontamination script. MIGMAP, a wrapper around IgBLAST, was used to carry out V(D)J assignment and CDR3 extraction. A TCR clonotype was defined as sharing the same V gene, J gene and CDR3 amino acid sequence, and CDR1 and CDR2 were not sequenced. TCRdb itself trimmed the public reads at Q25 with fastp, ran MiXCR and retained productive beta chains. Merged by CDR3 protein, the rows form single entries marked with the most common genes and DNA. The V and J calls here are based on TCRdb, not the publication. In all, the sample holds nearly 900 distinct CDR3 sequences, and 75% of those were seen once. 40% of the sample lies in the top ten.

The V and J genes are TRBV6-8 and TRBJ2-1, with 11 bases aligning to TRBD2. This TCR was recovered from a human donor in good health. Sequenced: peripheral blood. The CDR3 amino acid sequence is: CASRLLAGAPLKRNEQFF. Here is the DNA: TGTGCCAGCAGGTTACTAGCGGGGGCCCCTCTGAAGAGAAATGAGCAGTTCTTC.